The 32 T cell receptor beta chains below were found in one sample sequenced in a study of blood T cell repertoires in COVID-19. The protocol was immunoSEQ multiplex PCR, while the TCRdb copy is restricted to in-frame clones and leaves out a portion. The sample lists some 70,000 clones; over 80% were seen once. Specimen: peripheral blood. These receptors were collected from a human donor in a cohort sampled during active COVID-19.

The chain carries TRBV11-3 and TRBJ2-7; 8 bases map to TRBD2. Germline V gene data show CDR1 as SGHNT and CDR2 as YENEEA. The V segment lost 2 bases and the J segment 3 bases; nucleotides outside the gene matches: 9. This CDR3 region has 16 residues. In DNA form, the CDR3 reads TGTGCCAGCAGCTTACGGGGGGGCGCCGGGGTCTACGAGCAGTACTTC. Translating it yields CASSLRGGAGVYEQYF.

CDR3 in DNA: TGTGCCAGCAGCCTTACAGGGAACTACGAGCAGTACTTC. This translates into CASSLTGNYEQYF. The chain joins TRBV5-8 to TRBJ2-7; D possibly corresponds to TRBD1 (6 bases). The CDR3 extends over 13 amino acids. Trimming removed 4 bases from V and 3 bases from J, with 11 bases in between. Germline CDR1 and CDR2: SGHTS and YDEGEE.

The chain combines TRBV18 with TRBJ1-1; perhaps TRBD1 as D (5 bases). The germline gives CDR1 KGHSH, CDR2 LQKENI. Trimming removed 3 bases from V and 4 bases from J, with 12 bases in between. The CDR3 loop spans 14 amino acids. In DNA form, the CDR3 reads TGTGCCAGCTCACCTCCGGGGGGTGGCACTGAAGCTTTCTTT. It yields the protein CASSPPGGGTEAFF.

The J gene is TRBJ2-7, the V gene TRBV7-8, with TRBD2 matching over 8 bases. The germline CDR1 and CDR2 sequences are SGHVS and FQNEAQ. The CDR3 length is 15 residues. V shed 1 base, J shed 3 bases, and the junction held 5 bases outside the gene matches. CDR3 bases: TGTGCCAGCAGCTTAGGAACGGGAGGGGGCTACGAGCAGTACTTC. Encoded protein: CASSLGTGGGYEQYF. The entire variable domain, with the rest obtained from reference TRBV7-8 and TRBJ2-7, is as follows: GAGVSQSPRYKVAKRGQDVALRCDPISGHVSLFWYQQALGQGPEFLTYFQNEAQLDKSGLPSDRFFAERPEGSVSTLKIQRTQQEDSAVYLCASSLGTGGGYEQYFGPGTRLTVT.

The rearrangement joins TRBV23-1 to TRBJ1-2; no firm D call. TRBV23-1 is marked as an open reading frame, function uncertain. This CDR3 is 16 amino acids long. Trimming took 6 bases from V and 1 from J, leaving 18 bases between them. The CDR3 region is CASSIRFAQVNYGYTF. CDR3 nucleotides: TGCGCCAGCAGCATCCGTTTTGCTCAGGTTAACTATGGCTACACCTTC.

This sequence joins TRBV11-2 and TRBJ1-6; D is ambiguous. The CDR3 extends over 14 amino acids. The germline CDR1 and CDR2 sequences are SGHAT and FQNNGV. Deletions cut 0 bases from V and 10 bases from J, with 10 bases between. CDR3 residues: CASSLDFTRSPLHF. DNA for the CDR3: TGTGCCAGCAGCTTAGATTTCACGAGGTCACCCCTCCACTTT.

The chain combines TRBV7-9 with TRBJ1-4, with 7 bases that match TRBD1. Germline lookup yields CDR1 SEHNR and CDR2 FQNEAQ (reference sequence). This CDR3 contains 15 residues. The V gene end was trimmed by 1 base and the J gene end by 5 bases; junction bases not matched to a gene: 4. The CDR3 DNA reads as TGTGCCAGCAGCTTAGTGGGACAGCCAAATGAAAAACTGTTTTTT. It specifies CASSLVGQPNEKLFF.

This rearrangement joins TRBV7-6 to TRBJ2-5; TRBD1 agrees at 7 bases. Germline V gene sequence: CDR1 SGHVS, CDR2 FNYEAQ. The J segment lost 2 bases and the V segment lost 0 bases, leaving 6 bases of the junction unmatched. The CDR3 consists of 16 residues. For the CDR3, the DNA is TGTGCCAGCAGCTTAGCTGGGACAGTACTACAAGAGACCCAGTACTTC. Its protein is CASSLAGTVLQETQYF.

The rearrangement joins TRBV5-4 to TRBJ1-2; a possible D gene is TRBD1 (6 bases). CDR3 length: 16 residues. V was trimmed by 3 bases and J by 8 bases, leaving 23 bases between them. Germline assignment: CDR1 SGHNT and CDR2 YYREEE (reference sequence). In nucleotides, the CDR3 is TGTGCCAGCAGCTCGGAACTCAGGGGAGGGAGTGGGGGCTACACCTTC. Its translation is CASSSELRGGSGGYTF. The entire variable domain, with the rest obtained from reference TRBV5-4 and TRBJ1-2, is as follows: ETGVTQSPTHLIKTRGQQVTLRCSSQSGHNTVSWYQQALGQGPQFIFQYYREEENGRGNFPPRFSGLQFPNYSSELNVNALELDDSALYLCASSSELRGGSGGYTFGSGTRLTVV.

The chain uses TRBV10-3 and TRBJ2-5, with D hard to call. With 10 bases removed from V and 2 bases from J, the gap between germline ends came to 11 bases. Per germline, CDR1 ENHRY and CDR2 SYGVKD. This CDR3 has 12 amino acids. In nucleotides, the CDR3 is TGTGCCACCGCGGAGCAACAAGAGACCCAGTACTTC. Its protein is CATAEQQETQYF.

The chain has TRBV2 and TRBJ2-5; 8 positions agree with TRBD1. V trimming: 7 bases; J trimming: 5 bases; junction bases outside the gene matches: 9. The CDR3 sequence is 14 residues long. The germline V gene has CDR1 SNHLY and CDR2 FYNNEI. In DNA, the CDR3 is TGTGCCAGCAAGAAGGGACAGGAACGGGAGACCCAGTACTTC. It specifies CASKKGQERETQYF.

The chain combines TRBV4-2 with TRBJ1-2; no clear D gene. This CDR3 is 17 amino acids long. The ends were cut back, 4 bases at V and 2 bases at J, with 20 bases in the middle. Germline V lookup: CDR1 LGHNA, CDR2 YNFKEQ. The CDR3 nucleotides are TGTGCCAGCAGCCCCCGCTCCGGGTTTGGATCGAACTATGGCTACACCTTC. Its protein is CASSPRSGFGSNYGYTF.

The rearrangement uses TRBV19 and TRBJ2-3, with 8 bases that match TRBD1. The CDR3 has 17 residues. Per the germline V gene, CDR1 is LNHDA and CDR2 is SQIVND (reference sequence). V gave up 0 bases and J gave up 2 bases; unmatched junction bases: 7. The CDR3 region is CASSIEQGGTLTDTQYF. Written as DNA, the CDR3 is TGTGCCAGTAGTATAGAACAGGGGGGAACCCTCACAGATACGCAGTATTTT.

J is TRBJ2-7 and V is TRBV2, with a possible D match to TRBD2 (5 bases). CDR3 length equals 15 residues. Germline V lookup: CDR1 SNHLY, CDR2 FYNNEI. Trimming pared 7 bases from V and 6 bases from J, leaving 22 bases between. The CDR3 reads CASTQRTAPLREQYF. CDR3 nucleotide sequence: TGTGCCAGCACTCAGAGGACTGCCCCACTTCGCGAGCAGTACTTC.

V and J are TRBV6-5 and TRBJ2-7; D possibly corresponds to TRBD1 (6 bases). Germline V CDR1 and CDR2: MNHEY, SVGAGI. Trimming pared 6 bases from V and 7 bases from J, leaving 16 bases between. The length of the CDR3 is 13 residues. The CDR3 spells CASSATGSSEQYF. The CDR3 nucleotides read TGTGCCAGCAGCGCCACAGGGTCCTCGGAGCAGTACTTC.

This chain joins TRBV6-4 and TRBJ2-3; TRBD1 matches 10 bases. V shed 4 bases and J 2 bases; nucleotides not matched to a gene: 6. The CDR3 sequence is 16 residues long. CDR1 is MRHNA and CDR2 is SNTAGT in the germline V gene. This chain's CDR3 is CASSGGTGDITDTQYF. The CDR3 DNA follows: TGTGCCAGCAGTGGGGGGACAGGGGACATCACAGATACGCAGTATTTT.

This chain joins TRBV19 and TRBJ2-2, with TRBD1 identical over 8 bases. Germline values: CDR1 LNHDA, CDR2 SQIVND (reference sequence). This CDR3 has 17 amino acids. V lost 8 bases to trimming and J lost 1 base; unmatched junction nucleotides: 12. Here the CDR3 reads CASRPHGGTGNTGELFF. In DNA form, the CDR3 reads TGTGCCAGTCGCCCTCACGGCGGGACAGGGAACACCGGGGAGCTGTTTTTT.

The V call is TRBV11-2, the J call TRBJ2-1; D is unclear. This CDR3 is 13 amino acids long. Trimming removed 1 base at V and 5 bases at J, with 6 bases between. Germline-derived CDR1 and CDR2 are SGHAT and FQNNGV. The CDR3 nucleotides read TGTGCCAGCAGCTTAGCCTACGACAATGAGCAGTTCTTC. Residues: CASSLAYDNEQFF.

J is TRBJ2-1 and V is TRBV27; 9 bases are a match to TRBD2. Trimming removed 3 bases from V and 6 bases from J; junction bases left unmatched: 9. Germline assignment: CDR1 MNHEY and CDR2 SMNVEV (reference sequence). The CDR3 has 16 amino acids. CDR3: CASSFKVAGVGNEQFF. The CDR3 coding sequence is TGTGCCAGCAGTTTTAAGGTAGCGGGAGTCGGCAATGAGCAGTTCTTC.

The chain joins TRBV19 to TRBJ1-2; possible D gene TRBD1, 5 bases. The CDR3 spans 14 residues. V was trimmed by 4 bases and J by 4 bases, leaving 13 bases between them. Per germline, CDR1 LNHDA and CDR2 SQIVND (reference sequence). CDR3 nucleotides: TGTGCCAGTAGTACATCCCAGGGTGCCTATGGCTACACCTTC. Amino acid sequence: CASSTSQGAYGYTF.

V is TRBV24-1 and J is TRBJ2-3; possible D gene TRBD1, 5 bases. V lost 4 bases to trimming and J lost 5 bases, with 6 bases between them. The CDR3 totals 12 residues. Germline CDR1 and CDR2: KGHDR and SFDVKD. The CDR3 bases are TGTGCCACCAGTGAAAGGGGAGATACGCAGTATTTT. Its translation: CATSERGDTQYF.

V and J are TRBV28 and TRBJ1-3; a possible D gene is TRBD1 (5 bases). The V end was cut by 6 bases, the J end by 0 bases, with 15 bases between. Germline values: CDR1 MDHEN, CDR2 SYDVKM. The CDR3 totals 16 residues. CDR3 bases: TGTGCCAGCAGCTTGGGGAGGGGAATCTCTGGAAACACCATATATTTT. Translating it yields CASSLGRGISGNTIYF. The variable domain in full, with the rest retrieved from reference TRBV28 and TRBJ1-3, is DVKVTQSSRYLVKRTGEKVFLECVQDMDHENMFWYRQDPGLGLRLIYFSYDVKMKEKGDIPEGYSVSREKKERFSLILESASTNQTSMYLCASSLGRGISGNTIYFGEGSWLTVV.

This clone was observed once. V is TRBV5-1 and J is TRBJ2-5, with a weak D call TRBD1 (6 bases). V lost 4 bases to trimming and J lost 2 bases, with 12 bases between them. Per germline, CDR1 SGHRS and CDR2 YFSETQ. CDR3 length equals 14 residues. This CDR3 reads CASSIRQVQETQYF. The CDR3, as DNA: TGCGCCAGCAGCATCCGACAGGTACAAGAGACCCAGTACTTC.

The chain carries TRBV28 and TRBJ2-7; the D gene is possibly TRBD2 (7 bases). The CDR3 is 17 amino acids. Germline V lookup: CDR1 MDHEN, CDR2 SYDVKM. Trimming removed 1 base from V and 0 bases from J, with 16 bases in between. This CDR3 reads CASSLLRGGGISYEQYF. As DNA, the CDR3 is TGTGCCAGCAGTTTATTGAGGGGCGGGGGCATCTCCTACGAGCAGTACTTC.

The chain is built from TRBV7-2 and TRBJ1-1, with D possibly TRBD1 on 5 matching bases. Trimming cost V 3 bases and J 4 bases, with 9 bases left between them. Germline CDR1 and CDR2: SGHTA and FQGNSA. This CDR3 comprises 13 residues. The CDR3 reads CASSFRGSTEAFF. The DNA of the CDR3 is TGTGCCAGCAGCTTTAGGGGCAGCACTGAAGCTTTCTTT.

This clone was counted only a few times. The rearrangement joins TRBV6-4 to TRBJ2-1; D is possibly TRBD1 (6 bases). There are 16 residues in the CDR3. Germline loops: CDR1 MRHNA, CDR2 SNTAGT. V gave up 3 bases and J gave up 0 bases, with 12 bases separating them. This CDR3 reads CASSEGGASSYNEQFF. The CDR3 nucleotides read TGTGCCAGCAGTGAAGGGGGAGCGAGCTCCTACAATGAGCAGTTCTTC.

The chain is built from TRBV4-1 and TRBJ2-3; 8 bases align to TRBD1. Germline V gene data show CDR1 as MGHRA and CDR2 as YSYEKL. CDR3 length equals 11 residues. V lost 8 bases, J lost 9 bases, and 4 bases stayed unmatched. The CDR3 region is CASAGGPTQYF. CDR3 nucleotides: TGCGCCAGCGCAGGGGGCCCGACGCAGTATTTT.

The J gene is TRBJ1-4, the V gene TRBV5-1; 7 nucleotides match TRBD1. CDR3 length: 15 residues. The junction had 5 bases not matched to a gene; V was cut back by 4 bases and J by 2 bases. Germline-derived CDR1 and CDR2 are SGHRS and YFSETQ. The CDR3 protein is CASSLSGGTNEKLFF. Here the CDR3 DNA reads TGCGCCAGCAGCCTCTCAGGGGGGACTAATGAAAAACTGTTTTTT.

With respect to this clone: Other DNA sequences from this sample encode an identical CDR3 as well. The CDR3 DNA sequence: TGTGCCAGCAGTCTTCGGGTTGAAGCTTTCTTT. Translating it yields CASSLRVEAFF. The chain joins TRBV28 to TRBJ1-1; D is uncertain. This CDR3 contains 11 residues. The germline V gene has CDR1 MDHEN and CDR2 SYDVKM. V was cut by 5 bases and J by 7 bases, with 8 bases left in between.

The chain joins TRBV5-1 to TRBJ1-1; a possible D gene is TRBD1 (5 bases). The CDR3 runs 13 residues. Germline V gene sequence: CDR1 SGHRS, CDR2 YFSETQ. The germline V and J ends were trimmed by 4 bases and 5 bases, with 12 bases remaining between them. The CDR3 DNA reads TGCGCCAGCAGCGGCCGGGGGTGGACTGAAGCTTTCTTT. Protein: CASSGRGWTEAFF. Full variable domain (rest looked up from reference TRBV5-1 and TRBJ1-1): KAGVTQTPRYLIKTRGQQVTLSCSPISGHRSVSWYQQTPGQGLQFLFEYFSETQRNKGNFPGRFSGRQFSNSRSEMNVSTLELGDSALYLCASSGRGWTEAFFGQGTRLTVV.

The chain recombines TRBV7-3 with TRBJ2-3; TRBD2 agrees at 8 bases. Losses at the gene ends were 0 bases for V and 3 bases for J; bases not matched to a gene: 2. This CDR3 has 15 residues. CDR1 is SGHTA, CDR2 FQGTGA, per germline. In nucleotides, the CDR3 is TGTGCCAGCAGCTTAACGGCGGGAGGTACAGATACGCAGTATTTT. This translates into CASSLTAGGTDTQYF. The complete variable domain, with remaining parts taken from reference TRBV7-3 and TRBJ2-3, reads GAGVSQTPSNKVTEKGKYVELRCDPISGHTALYWYRQSLGQGPEFLIYFQGTGAADDSGLPNDRFFAVRPEGSVSTLKIQRTERGDSAVYLCASSLTAGGTDTQYFGPGTRLTVL.

V usage is TRBV11-2 and J usage is TRBJ2-1; no reliable D call. V dropped 0 bases and J dropped 9 bases, with 6 bases sitting between them. This CDR3 comprises 12 residues. CDR1 SGHAT and CDR2 FQNNGV come from the germline V gene. CDR3 in amino acids: CASSLEWAEQFF. CDR3 sequence (DNA): TGTGCCAGCAGCTTAGAATGGGCTGAGCAGTTCTTC.